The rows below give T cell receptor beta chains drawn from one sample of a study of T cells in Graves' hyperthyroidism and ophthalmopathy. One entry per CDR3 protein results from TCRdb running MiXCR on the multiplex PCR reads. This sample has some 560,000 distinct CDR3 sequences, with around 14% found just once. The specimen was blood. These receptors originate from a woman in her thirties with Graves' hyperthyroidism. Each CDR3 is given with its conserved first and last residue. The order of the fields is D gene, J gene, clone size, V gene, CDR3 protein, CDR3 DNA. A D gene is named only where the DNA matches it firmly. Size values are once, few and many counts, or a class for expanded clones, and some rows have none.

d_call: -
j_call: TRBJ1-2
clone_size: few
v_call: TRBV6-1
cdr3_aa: CASSEASPGYTF
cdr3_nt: TGTGCCAGCAGTGAAGCTTCCCCTGGCTACACCTTC

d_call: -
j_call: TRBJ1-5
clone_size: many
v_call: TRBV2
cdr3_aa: CASTRRSNQPQHF
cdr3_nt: TGTGCCAGCACTCGACGGAGCAATCAGCCCCAGCATTTT

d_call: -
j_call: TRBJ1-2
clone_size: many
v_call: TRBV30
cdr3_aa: CAWSAVHYGYTF
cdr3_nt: TGTGCCTGGAGTGCCGTACACTATGGCTACACCTTC

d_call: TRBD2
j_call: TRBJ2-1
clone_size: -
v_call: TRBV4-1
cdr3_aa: CASSYSGRVGNEQFF
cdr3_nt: TGCGCCAGCAGTTACAGCGGGAGGGTAGGCAATGAGCAGTTCTTC

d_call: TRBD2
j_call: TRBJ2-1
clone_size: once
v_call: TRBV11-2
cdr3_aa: CASSLDSGRVDDNEQFF
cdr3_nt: TGTGCCAGCAGCTTAGATAGCGGGAGGGTTGACGATAATGAGCAGTTCTTC

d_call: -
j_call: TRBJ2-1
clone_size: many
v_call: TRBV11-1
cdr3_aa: CASSSGPQRGNEQFF
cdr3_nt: TGTGCCAGCAGCTCCGGACCGCAAAGGGGCAATGAGCAGTTCTTC

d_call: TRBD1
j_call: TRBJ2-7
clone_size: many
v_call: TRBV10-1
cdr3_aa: CASSTGQGPSMGEQYF
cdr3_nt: TGCGCCAGCAGTACCGGACAGGGTCCCTCCATGGGCGAGCAGTACTTC

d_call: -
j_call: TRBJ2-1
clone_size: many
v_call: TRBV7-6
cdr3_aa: CASSLQADFEQFF
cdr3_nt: TGTGCCAGCAGCCTCCAGGCGGATTTTGAGCAGTTCTTC

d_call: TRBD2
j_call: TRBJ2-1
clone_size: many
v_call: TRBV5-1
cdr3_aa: CASSSGLAGYNEQFF
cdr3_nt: TGTGCCAGCAGCTCGGGACTAGCGGGATACAATGAGCAGTTCTTC

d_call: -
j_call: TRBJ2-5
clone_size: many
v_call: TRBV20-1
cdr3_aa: CSAGLGTTRETQYF
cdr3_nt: TGCAGTGCTGGGTTAGGGACAACTCGGGAGACCCAGTACTTC

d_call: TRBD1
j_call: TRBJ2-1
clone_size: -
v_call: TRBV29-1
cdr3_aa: CSALQGYNEQFF
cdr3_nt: TGCAGCGCCCTACAGGGGTACAATGAGCAGTTCTTC

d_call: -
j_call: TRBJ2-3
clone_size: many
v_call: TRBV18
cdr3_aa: CASSPPEENTDTQYF
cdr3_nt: TGTGCCAGCTCACCACCCGAGGAAAACACAGATACGCAGTATTTT

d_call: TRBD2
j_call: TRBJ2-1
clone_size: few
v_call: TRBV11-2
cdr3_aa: CASSSLAGVHNEQFF
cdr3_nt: TGTGCCAGCAGCTCACTAGCGGGAGTACACAATGAGCAGTTCTTC

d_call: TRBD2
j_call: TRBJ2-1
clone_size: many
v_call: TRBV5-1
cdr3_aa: CASSGGTSGRASYNEQFF
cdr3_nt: TGCGCCAGCAGCGGGGGGACTAGCGGGAGGGCATCCTACAATGAGCAGTTCTTC

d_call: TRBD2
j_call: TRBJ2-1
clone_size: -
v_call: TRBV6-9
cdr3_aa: CASSGGETNEQFF
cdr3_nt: TGCGCCAGCTCGGGGGGAGAAACCAATGAGCAGTTCTTC

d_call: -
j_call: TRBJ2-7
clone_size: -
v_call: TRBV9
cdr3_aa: CASSGGAQAYEQYF
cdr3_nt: TGTGCCAGCAGCGGGGGGGCCCAGGCTTACGAGCAGTACTTC

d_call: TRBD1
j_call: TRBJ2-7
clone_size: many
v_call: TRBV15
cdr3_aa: CATSKDRGRAEQYF
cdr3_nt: TGTGCCACCAGCAAAGACAGGGGGCGGGCCGAGCAGTACTTC

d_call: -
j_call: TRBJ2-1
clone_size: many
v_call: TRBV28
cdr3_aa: CASNPRSSSYNEQFF
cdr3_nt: TGTGCCAGCAATCCGCGGTCAAGCTCCTACAATGAGCAGTTCTTC

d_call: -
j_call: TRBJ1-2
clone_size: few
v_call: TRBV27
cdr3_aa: CASSDTHGYTF
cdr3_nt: TGTGCCAGCAGTGACACGCATGGCTACACCTTC

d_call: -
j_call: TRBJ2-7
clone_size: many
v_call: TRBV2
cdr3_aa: CASSEAGQKSYEQYF
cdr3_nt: TGTGCCAGCAGTGAAGCAGGCCAGAAATCCTACGAGCAGTACTTC

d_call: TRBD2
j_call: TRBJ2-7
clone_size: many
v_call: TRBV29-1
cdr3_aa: CSVSVTGGYEQYF
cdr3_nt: TGCAGCGTTTCTGTGACGGGAGGGTACGAGCAGTACTTC

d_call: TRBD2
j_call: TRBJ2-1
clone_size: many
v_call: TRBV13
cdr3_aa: CASSLPGLAGMNEQFF
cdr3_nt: TGTGCCAGCAGCCTACCCGGACTAGCGGGAATGAATGAGCAGTTCTTC

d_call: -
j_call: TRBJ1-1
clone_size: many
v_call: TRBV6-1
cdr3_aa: CASSVQSGWDTEAFF
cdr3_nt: TGTGCCAGCAGTGTTCAATCAGGGTGGGACACTGAAGCTTTCTTT

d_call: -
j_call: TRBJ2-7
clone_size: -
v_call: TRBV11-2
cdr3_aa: CASSLGWREVDEQYF
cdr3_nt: TGTGCCAGCAGCTTAGGATGGAGGGAGGTCGACGAGCAGTACTTC

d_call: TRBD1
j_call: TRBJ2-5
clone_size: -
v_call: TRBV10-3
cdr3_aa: CAISEGQGRETQYF
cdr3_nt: TGTGCCATCAGTGAGGGACAGGGAAGGGAGACCCAGTACTTC

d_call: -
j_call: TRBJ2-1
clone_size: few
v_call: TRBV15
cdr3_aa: CATSSMQASYNEQFF
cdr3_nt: TGTGCCACCAGCAGCATGCAGGCCTCCTACAATGAGCAGTTCTTC

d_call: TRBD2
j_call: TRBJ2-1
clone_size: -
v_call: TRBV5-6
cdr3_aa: CASRPGLAGFLRDNEQFF
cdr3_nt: TGTGCCAGCAGGCCGGGACTAGCGGGATTCTTACGAGACAATGAGCAGTTCTTC

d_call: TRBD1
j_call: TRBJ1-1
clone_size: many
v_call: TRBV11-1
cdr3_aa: CASSPQGAGAEAFF
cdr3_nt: TGTGCCAGCAGCCCACAGGGGGCTGGTGCTGAAGCTTTCTTT

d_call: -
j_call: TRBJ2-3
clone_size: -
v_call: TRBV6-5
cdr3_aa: CASSYLGGRTDTQYF
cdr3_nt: TGTGCCAGCAGTTACCTTGGAGGACGCACAGATACGCAGTATTTT

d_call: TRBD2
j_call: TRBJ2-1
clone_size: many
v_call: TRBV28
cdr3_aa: CASSFMGLAGVWDDEQFF
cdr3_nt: TGTGCCAGCAGTTTCATGGGGTTAGCGGGGGTGTGGGACGATGAGCAGTTCTTC

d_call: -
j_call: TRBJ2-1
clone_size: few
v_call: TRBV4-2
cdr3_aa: CASSQDRAGYNEQFF
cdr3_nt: TGTGCCAGCAGCCAAGATCGCGCCGGGTATAATGAGCAGTTCTTC

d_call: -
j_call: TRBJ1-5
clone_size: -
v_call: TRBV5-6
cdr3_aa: CASSFGQPGAGPQRF
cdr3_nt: TGTGCCAGCAGCTTCGGACAGCCTGGCGCGGGGCCCCAGCGTTTT

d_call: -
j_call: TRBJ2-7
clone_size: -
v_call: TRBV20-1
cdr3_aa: CSARPTPLRVGGTPHYEQYF
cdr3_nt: TGCAGTGCTAGACCAACCCCCCTAAGAGTAGGCGGTACCCCCCACTACGAGCAGTACTTC

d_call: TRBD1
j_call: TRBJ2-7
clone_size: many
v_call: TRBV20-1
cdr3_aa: CSARARGSGYEQYF
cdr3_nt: TGCAGTGCTAGAGCCAGGGGGTCCGGGTACGAGCAGTACTTC

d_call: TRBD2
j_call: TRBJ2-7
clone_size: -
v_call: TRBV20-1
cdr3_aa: CSAREGLAGRAEQYF
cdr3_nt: TGCAGTGCTAGGGAGGGACTAGCGGGAAGGGCGGAGCAGTACTTC

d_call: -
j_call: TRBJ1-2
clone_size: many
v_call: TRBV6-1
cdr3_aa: CASRLGRFGGYTF
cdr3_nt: TGTGCCAGCAGACTGGGACGCTTTGGTGGCTACACCTTC

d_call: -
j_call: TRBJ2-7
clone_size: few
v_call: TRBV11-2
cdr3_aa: CASSPLTHRGQYF
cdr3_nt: TGTGCCAGCAGCCCACTTACCCACCGCGGGCAGTACTTC

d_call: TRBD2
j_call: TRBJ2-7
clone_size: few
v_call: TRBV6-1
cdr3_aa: CASSPPGLAAAAFYEQYF
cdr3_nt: TGTGCCAGCAGTCCCCCGGGACTAGCAGCAGCAGCGTTCTACGAGCAGTACTTC

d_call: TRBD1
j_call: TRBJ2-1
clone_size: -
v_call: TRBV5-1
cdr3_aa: CASSSRDRDIYNEQFF
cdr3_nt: TGCGCCAGCAGCTCCCGGGACAGGGATATCTACAATGAGCAGTTCTTC

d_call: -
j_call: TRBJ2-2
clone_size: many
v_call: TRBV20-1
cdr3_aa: CSARPIGRGGTGELFF
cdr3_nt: TGCAGTGCTAGGCCCATCGGGAGAGGGGGGACCGGGGAGCTGTTTTTT

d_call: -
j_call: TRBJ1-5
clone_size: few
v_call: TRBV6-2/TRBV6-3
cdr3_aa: CASSPPAGYSNQPQHF
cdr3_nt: TGTGCCAGCAGTCCCCCCGCGGGATATAGCAATCAGCCCCAGCATTTT

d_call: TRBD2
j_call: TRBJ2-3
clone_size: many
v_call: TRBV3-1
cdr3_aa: CASSPAGRFTDTQYF
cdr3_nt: TGTGCCAGCAGCCCAGCGGGACGGTTCACAGATACGCAGTATTTT

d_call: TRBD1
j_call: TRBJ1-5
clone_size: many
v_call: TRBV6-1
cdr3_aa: CASKGTGESNQPQHF
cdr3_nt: TGTGCCAGCAAAGGGACAGGGGAATCTAATCAGCCCCAGCATTTT